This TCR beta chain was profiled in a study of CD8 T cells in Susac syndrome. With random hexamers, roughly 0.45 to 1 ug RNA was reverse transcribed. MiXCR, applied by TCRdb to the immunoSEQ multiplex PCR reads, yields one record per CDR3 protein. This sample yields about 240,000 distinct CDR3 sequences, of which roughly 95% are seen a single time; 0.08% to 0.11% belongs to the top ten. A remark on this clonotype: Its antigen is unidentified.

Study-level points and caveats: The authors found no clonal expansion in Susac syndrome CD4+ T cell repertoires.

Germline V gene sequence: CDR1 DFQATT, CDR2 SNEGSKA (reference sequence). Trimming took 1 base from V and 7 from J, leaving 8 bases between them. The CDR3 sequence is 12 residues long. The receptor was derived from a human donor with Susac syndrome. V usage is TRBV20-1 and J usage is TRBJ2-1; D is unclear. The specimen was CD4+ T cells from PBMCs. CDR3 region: CSARGTRNEQFF. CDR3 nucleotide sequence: TGCAGTGCTAGAGGTACAAGGAATGAGCAGTTCTTC.